The rows below give T cell receptor beta chains drawn from one sample of a study of shared clonotypes between healthy human individuals. Sequencing used immunoSEQ multiplex PCR; TCRdb keeps in-frame clones, though not all of them. Of over 750,000 clones listed, 90% to 97% are singletons. The specimen was naive CD8+ T cells sorted from blood. The source of these receptors is a man younger than 40 in good health. Both conserved end residues are part of each CDR3. A D gene is named only where the DNA matches it firmly. The listing skips clone size in some rows; elsewhere it reads once, few, many or a size class.

length,V,J,D,size,CDR3,DNA
14,TRBV18,TRBJ2-1,-,-,CASSPISSYNEQFF,TGTGCCAGCTCACCCATAAGCTCCTACAATGAGCAGTTCTTC
11,TRBV10-2,TRBJ2-7,-,-,CASLGSYEQYF,TGCGCCAGCCTTGGGAGCTACGAGCAGTACTTC
15,TRBV30,TRBJ2-7,-,-,CACELDQGQPYEQYF,TGTGCCTGCGAACTAGACCAGGGGCAACCCTACGAGCAGTACTTC
15,TRBV5-4,TRBJ2-2,-,-,CASSLVQGDTGELFF,TGTGCCAGCAGCTTGGTACAGGGAGACACCGGGGAGCTGTTTTTT
16,TRBV11-2,TRBJ2-3,TRBD1,-,CASLGDRDRVFYTQYF,TGTGCCAGCTTAGGAGACCGGGACAGGGTCTTTTATACGCAGTATTTT
16,TRBV7-9,TRBJ2-3,TRBD2,once,CASSQPSGRDTDTQYF,TGTGCCAGCAGCCAACCTAGCGGGAGGGACACAGATACGCAGTATTTT
18,TRBV27,TRBJ2-7,TRBD2,-,CASSTGTSGRSWAYEQYF,TGTGCCAGCAGTACCGGGACTAGCGGGAGGAGTTGGGCCTACGAGCAGTACTTC
15,TRBV5-5,TRBJ2-1,-,once,CASSLGGETYNEQFF,TGTGCCAGCAGCTTGGGAGGGGAAACCTACAATGAGCAGTTCTTC
16,TRBV28,TRBJ1-3,TRBD1,-,CASSFLTGGSGNTIYF,TGTGCCAGCAGTTTCCTTACAGGGGGCTCTGGAAACACCATATATTTT
14,TRBV7-9,TRBJ1-4,TRBD1,once,CASSFTGAGEKLFF,TGTGCCAGCAGCTTTACAGGGGCTGGTGAAAAACTGTTTTTT
14,TRBV11-2,TRBJ2-7,-,-,CASSPEDLTYEQYF,TGTGCCAGCAGCCCCGAGGACCTTACCTACGAGCAGTACTTC
12,TRBV27,TRBJ1-2,-,-,CASSSSGYGYTF,TGTGCCAGCAGCTCGTCAGGGTATGGCTACACCTTC
14,TRBV7-2,TRBJ2-2,-,-,CASSLEGLTGELFF,TGTGCCAGCAGCTTAGAGGGGCTCACCGGGGAGCTGTTTTTT
16,TRBV9,TRBJ2-3,-,-,CASSPQDSFITDTQYF,TGTGCCAGCAGCCCACAGGACTCCTTTATCACAGATACGCAGTATTTT
18,TRBV18,TRBJ2-2,TRBD2,-,CASSQATAPGLAAGELFF,TGTGCCAGCTCGCAAGCCACCGCCCCGGGACTAGCGGCCGGGGAGCTGTTTTTT
15,TRBV18,TRBJ2-2,-,-,CASSPPTPNTGELFF,TGTGCCAGCTCACCACCTACCCCGAACACCGGGGAGCTGTTTTTT
13,TRBV6-9,TRBJ1-1,-,-,CASSPGPYYEAFF,TGTGCCAGCAGTCCTGGGCCTTATTATGAAGCTTTCTTT
16,TRBV29-1,TRBJ2-3,-,-,CSVEGLQVPDTDTQYF,TGCAGCGTTGAAGGGCTCCAGGTACCAGACACAGATACGCAGTATTTT
11,TRBV13,TRBJ1-3,-,-,CASRGGNTIYF,TGTGCCAGCAGAGGCGGAAACACCATATATTTT
12,TRBV9,TRBJ1-1,-,-,CASSAANTEAFF,TGTGCCAGCAGCGCTGCGAACACTGAAGCTTTCTTT
16,TRBV5-5,TRBJ2-5,TRBD1,-,CASSSPDRVSQETQYF,TGTGCCAGCAGCTCGCCGGACAGGGTTAGCCAAGAGACCCAGTACTTC
15,TRBV7-9,TRBJ1-1,-,once,CASSLLPGAGTEAFF,TGTGCCAGCAGCTTATTGCCGGGGGCGGGCACTGAAGCTTTCTTT
14,TRBV30,TRBJ1-1,-,-,CAWSVSPLNTEAFF,TGTGCCTGGAGTGTGTCCCCGCTGAACACTGAAGCTTTCTTT
15,TRBV7-6,TRBJ1-1,TRBD1,-,CASSLATGENTEAFF,TGTGCCAGCAGCTTAGCGACAGGGGAAAACACTGAAGCTTTCTTT
14,TRBV4-1,TRBJ1-2,TRBD1,-,CASSQVQQGGLYTF,TGCGCCAGCAGCCAAGTCCAACAGGGGGGCCTTTACACCTTC
15,TRBV29-1,TRBJ2-2,-,-,CSVEELRDGTGELFF,TGCAGCGTTGAAGAACTGAGGGACGGGACCGGGGAGCTGTTTTTT
15,TRBV7-6,TRBJ2-7,TRBD1,-,CASSFRTGPSYEQYF,TGTGCCAGCAGCTTCCGGACAGGGCCTTCCTACGAGCAGTACTTC
14,TRBV9,TRBJ2-7,-,-,CASSAGDVTYEQYF,TGTGCCAGCAGCGCTGGGGACGTTACCTACGAGCAGTACTTC
14,TRBV11-2,TRBJ2-7,TRBD2,-,CATRGGEEFYEQYF,TGTGCCACCCGCGGGGGGGAGGAGTTCTACGAGCAGTACTTC
16,TRBV7-7,TRBJ2-3,TRBD2,-,CASSLLAGEETDTQYF,TGTGCCAGCAGCTTACTAGCGGGAGAGGAGACAGATACGCAGTATTTT
15,TRBV6-1,TRBJ2-7,TRBD1,once,CASSEFRQGTYEQYF,TGTGCCAGCAGTGAATTCAGACAGGGAACCTACGAGCAGTACTTC
14,TRBV30,TRBJ1-2,TRBD1,-,CAWSVTGESEGYTF,TGTGCCTGGAGTGTTACAGGGGAGTCGGAGGGCTACACCTTC
13,TRBV4-1,TRBJ2-5,-,-,CASSQDLVKTQYF,TGCGCCAGCAGCCAAGATCTGGTGAAGACCCAGTACTTC
12,TRBV10-1,TRBJ2-7,-,-,CASSYIPYEQYF,TGCGCCAGCAGCTACATTCCCTACGAGCAGTACTTC
14,TRBV7-6,TRBJ2-2,-,-,CASNWGPDTGELFF,TGTGCCAGCAATTGGGGACCAGACACCGGGGAGCTGTTTTTT
13,TRBV27,TRBJ2-7,-,-,CASSGGAKYEQYF,TGTGCCAGCAGTGGCGGGGCCAAATACGAGCAGTACTTC
16,TRBV11-2,TRBJ2-7,-,once,CASTSNRGLATYEQYF,TGTGCCAGCACCTCAAATCGGGGACTCGCCACGTACGAGCAGTACTTC
14,TRBV5-4,TRBJ2-7,TRBD2,-,CASSWASGSYEQYF,TGTGCCAGCAGCTGGGCTAGCGGGAGCTACGAGCAGTACTTC
13,TRBV5-1,TRBJ1-1,-,-,CASSFRGRTEAFF,TGCGCCAGCAGCTTCAGGGGTAGGACTGAAGCTTTCTTT
13,TRBV13,TRBJ2-1,-,-,CASSKTSYDEQFF,TGTGCCAGCAGCAAAACTAGTTACGATGAGCAGTTCTTC
14,TRBV7-9,TRBJ2-7,-,-,CASSSNRVGYEQYF,TGTGCCAGCAGCTCGAACAGGGTCGGCTACGAGCAGTACTTC
14,TRBV25-1,TRBJ1-2,TRBD1,-,CASSESGGGAMRTF,TGTGCCAGCAGTGAATCAGGGGGTGGGGCTATGAGGACCTTC
14,TRBV7-9,TRBJ2-7,-,-,CASSLGDNSYEQYF,TGTGCCAGCAGCTTGGGAGACAACTCCTACGAGCAGTACTTC
16,TRBV5-6,TRBJ2-1,TRBD2,-,CASSGSAGDSYNEQFF,TGTGCCAGCAGCGGCTCAGCGGGAGACTCGTACAATGAGCAGTTCTTC